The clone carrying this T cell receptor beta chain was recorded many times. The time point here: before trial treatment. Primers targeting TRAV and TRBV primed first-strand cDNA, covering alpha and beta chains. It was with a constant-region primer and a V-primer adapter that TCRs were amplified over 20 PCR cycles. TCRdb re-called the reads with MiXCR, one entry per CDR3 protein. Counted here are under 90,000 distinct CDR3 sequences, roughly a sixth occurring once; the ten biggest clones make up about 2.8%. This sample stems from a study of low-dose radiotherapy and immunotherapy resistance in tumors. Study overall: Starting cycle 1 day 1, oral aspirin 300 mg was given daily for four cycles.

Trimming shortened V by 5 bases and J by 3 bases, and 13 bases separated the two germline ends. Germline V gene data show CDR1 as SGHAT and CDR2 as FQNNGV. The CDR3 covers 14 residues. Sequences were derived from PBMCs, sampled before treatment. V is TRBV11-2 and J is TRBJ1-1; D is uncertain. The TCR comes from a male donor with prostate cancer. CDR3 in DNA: TGTGCCAGCAGCCCTACGGGGTGGGACACTGAAGCTTTCTTT. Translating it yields CASSPTGWDTEAFF.